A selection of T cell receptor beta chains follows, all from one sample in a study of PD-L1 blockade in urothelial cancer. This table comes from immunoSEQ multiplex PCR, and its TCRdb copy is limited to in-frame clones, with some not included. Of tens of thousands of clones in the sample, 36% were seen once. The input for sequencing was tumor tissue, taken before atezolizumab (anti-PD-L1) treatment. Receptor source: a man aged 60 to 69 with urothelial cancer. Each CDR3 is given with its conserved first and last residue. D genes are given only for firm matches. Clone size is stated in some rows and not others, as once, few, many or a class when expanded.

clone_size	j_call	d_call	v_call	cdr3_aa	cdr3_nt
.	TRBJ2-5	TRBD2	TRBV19	CASSLGGVQETQYF	TGTGCCAGTAGCCTCGGGGGGGTACAAGAGACCCAGTACTTC
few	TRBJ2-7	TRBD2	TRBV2	CASRGLAGPYEQYF	TGTGCCAGCAGGGGACTAGCGGGACCGTACGAGCAGTACTTC
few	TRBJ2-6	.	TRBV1	CASSQSGQPSNVLTF	TGCGCCAGCAGCCAATCCGGGCAGCCCTCAAACGTCCTGACTTTC
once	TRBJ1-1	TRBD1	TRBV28	CASGVLGGSMNTEAFF	TGTGCCAGCGGAGTTCTAGGGGGCTCCATGAACACTGAAGCTTTCTTT
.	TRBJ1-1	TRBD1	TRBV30	CAWSPELRTGAKFPKAFF	TGTGCCTGGAGTCCAGAGCTCAGGACAGGGGCGAAATTCCCAAAAGCTTTCTTT
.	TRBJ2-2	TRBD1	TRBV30	CAWTFRDRNGELFF	TGTGCCTGGACCTTCCGGGACAGAAACGGGGAGCTGTTTTTT
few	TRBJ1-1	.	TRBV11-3	CASSFLGEGSEAFF	TGTGCCAGCAGCTTTCTAGGGGAGGGCTCTGAAGCTTTCTTT
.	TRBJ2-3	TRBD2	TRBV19	CASSMDTSGSTDTQYF	TGTGCCAGTAGTATGGATACTAGCGGGAGCACAGATACGCAGTATTTT
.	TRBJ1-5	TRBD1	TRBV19	CASSSDRDVGNQPQHF	TGTGCCAGTAGTTCGGACAGGGATGTGGGCAATCAGCCCCAGCATTTT
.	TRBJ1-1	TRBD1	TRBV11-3	CASSWGQGLSEAFF	TGTGCCAGCAGCTGGGGACAGGGGCTCTCTGAAGCTTTCTTT
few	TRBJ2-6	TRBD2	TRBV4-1	CASSPSLLAGGYSGANVLTF	TGCGCCAGCAGCCCGAGTCTGCTAGCGGGAGGATACTCTGGGGCCAACGTCCTGACTTTC
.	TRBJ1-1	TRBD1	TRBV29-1	CSVESRTGFIAFF	TGCAGCGTTGAATCCCGGACAGGGTTTATAGCTTTCTTT
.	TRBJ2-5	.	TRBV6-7	CASSEFLETQYF	TGTGCCAGCAGTGAATTTCTCGAGACCCAGTACTTC
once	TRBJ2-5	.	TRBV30	CAWSVRLKETQYF	TGTGCCTGGAGTGTACGGTTGAAAGAGACCCAGTACTTC
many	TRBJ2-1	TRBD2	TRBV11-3	CASSLVYSGSMGEQFF	TGTGCCAGCAGCTTAGTCTATAGCGGGAGTATGGGTGAGCAGTTCTTC
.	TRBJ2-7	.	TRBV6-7	CASSPGPLSGYEQYF	TGTGCCAGCAGCCCGGGGCCCCTCTCAGGCTACGAGCAGTACTTC
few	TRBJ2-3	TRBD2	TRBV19	CASSIGAGGRTDTQYF	TGTGCCAGTAGTATAGGGGCGGGGGGGCGAACAGATACGCAGTATTTT
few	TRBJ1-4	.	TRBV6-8	CASSYSRQTNEKLFF	TGTGCCAGCAGTTATTCAAGACAGACTAATGAAAAACTGTTTTTT
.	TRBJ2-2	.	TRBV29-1	CSAYTASTGELFF	TGCAGCGCCTACACAGCGAGCACCGGGGAGCTGTTTTTT
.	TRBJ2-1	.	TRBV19	CASSPQAYNEQFF	TGTGCCAGTAGCCCACAAGCCTACAATGAGCAGTTCTTC
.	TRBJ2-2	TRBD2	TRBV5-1	CASSLGTSGARGELFF	TGCGCCAGCAGCTTGGGGACTAGCGGGGCTCGCGGGGAGCTGTTTTTT
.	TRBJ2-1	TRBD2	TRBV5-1	CASSLGEGMGNEQFF	TGCGCCAGCAGCTTGGGGGAGGGGATGGGCAATGAGCAGTTCTTC
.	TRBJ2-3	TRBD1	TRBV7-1	CASSSDRGRPTDTQYF	TGTGCCAGCAGCTCCGACAGGGGGCGGCCCACAGATACGCAGTATTTT
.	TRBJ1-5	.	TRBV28	CASSQAGIGNQPQHF	TGTGCCAGCAGTCAAGCAGGGATTGGCAATCAGCCCCAGCATTTT
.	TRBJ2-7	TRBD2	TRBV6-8	CAISFLAGDQSYEQYF	TGTGCCATCAGTTTCCTAGCGGGAGATCAATCCTACGAGCAGTACTTC
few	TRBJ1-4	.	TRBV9	CASSRAGGSGTAEKLFF	TGTGCCAGCAGCAGGGCAGGAGGGTCTGGTACAGCTGAAAAACTGTTTTTT
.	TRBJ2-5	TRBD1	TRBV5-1	CASSSLGTGQETQYF	TGCGCCAGCAGCTCTCTTGGGACAGGGCAAGAGACCCAGTACTTC
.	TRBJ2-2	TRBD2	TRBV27	CASRRGDTGELFF	TGTGCCAGTCGCCGGGGGGACACCGGGGAGCTGTTTTTT
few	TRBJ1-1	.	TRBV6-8	CAIRKEQGGTEAFF	TGTGCCATCAGGAAAGAACAGGGCGGCACTGAAGCTTTCTTT
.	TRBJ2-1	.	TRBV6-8	CASSASVGGYNEQFF	TGTGCCAGCAGTGCTAGCGTGGGAGGCTACAATGAGCAGTTCTTC
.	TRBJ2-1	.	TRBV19	CASSVWTSTYNEQFF	TGTGCCAGTAGTGTATGGACTTCAACTTACAATGAGCAGTTCTTC
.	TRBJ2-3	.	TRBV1	CASSQEEAGARDF	TGCGCCAGCAGCCAAGAGGAGGCGGGGGCCCGAGATTTT
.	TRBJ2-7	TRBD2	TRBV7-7	CASSLGLAGYEQYF	TGTGCCAGCAGCTTGGGACTAGCGGGCTACGAGCAGTACTTC
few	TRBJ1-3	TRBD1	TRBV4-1	CASSQEGGGGAGGNTIYF	TGCGCCAGCAGCCAAGAAGGTGGAGGGGGCGCGGGTGGAAACACCATATATTTT
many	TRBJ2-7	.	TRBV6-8	CASTISYSYEQYF	TGTGCCAGCACTATCTCCTACTCCTACGAGCAGTACTTC
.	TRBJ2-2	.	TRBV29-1	CSAALGADTGELFF	TGCAGCGCCGCATTGGGGGCTGACACCGGGGAGCTGTTTTTT
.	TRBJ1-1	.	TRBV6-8	CASSYSGTANTEAFF	TGTGCCAGCAGCTATTCCGGGACCGCGAACACTGAAGCTTTCTTT
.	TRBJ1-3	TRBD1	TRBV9	CASSFTGGALVNTIYF	TGTGCCAGCAGCTTCACAGGGGGAGCACTTGTAAACACCATATATTTT
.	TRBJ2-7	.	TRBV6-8	CASSYSGEVQYF	TGTGCCAGCAGTTACTCGGGGGAGGTGCAGTACTTC
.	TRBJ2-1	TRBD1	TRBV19	CASNLGQAYNEQFF	TGTGCCAGTAATCTCGGACAGGCCTACAATGAGCAGTTCTTC
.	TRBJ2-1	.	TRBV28	CASSPFGGRGAVMLNEQFF	TGTGCCAGCAGTCCGTTCGGCGGCAGGGGGGCGGTAATGTTAAATGAGCAGTTCTTC
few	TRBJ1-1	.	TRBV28	CASSRPTGMNTEAFF	TGTGCCAGCAGTCGACCGACAGGTATGAACACTGAAGCTTTCTTT
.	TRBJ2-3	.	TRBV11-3	CASSLSRTSTDTQYF	TGTGCCAGCAGCTTATCCAGGACTAGCACAGATACGCAGTATTTT
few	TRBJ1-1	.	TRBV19	CASSGRVVGAFF	TGTGCCAGTAGTGGCAGGGTGGTGGGAGCTTTCTTT
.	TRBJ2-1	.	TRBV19	CASSRRGTYNEQFF	TGTGCCAGTAGTCGCCGGGGGACCTACAATGAGCAGTTCTTC
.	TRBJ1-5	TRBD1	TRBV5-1	CASSLGTGINQPQHF	TGCGCCAGCAGCTTGGGGACAGGCATCAATCAGCCCCAGCATTTT
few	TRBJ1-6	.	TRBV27	CASTVGSGYNSPLHF	TGTGCCAGCACCGTCGGGTCCGGATATAATTCACCCCTCCACTTT
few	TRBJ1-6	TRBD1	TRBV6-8	CAIRAGTGVSSPLHF	TGTGCCATCAGGGCCGGGACAGGGGTCAGTTCACCCCTCCACTTT
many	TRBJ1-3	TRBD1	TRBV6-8	CASSPRGQGQGNTIYF	TGTGCCAGCAGTCCCCGGGGACAGGGGCAAGGAAACACCATATATTTT
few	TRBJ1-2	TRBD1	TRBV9	CASSERTGSRGYTF	TGTGCCAGCAGCGAGAGGACAGGGAGTAGGGGCTACACCTTC
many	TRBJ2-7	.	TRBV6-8	CASSPGLARGNEQYF	TGTGCCAGCAGCCCCGGACTGGCGAGGGGCAACGAGCAGTACTTC
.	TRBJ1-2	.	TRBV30	CAWSAGLTTNYGYTF	TGTGCCTGGAGCGCAGGACTCACGACTAACTATGGCTACACCTTC